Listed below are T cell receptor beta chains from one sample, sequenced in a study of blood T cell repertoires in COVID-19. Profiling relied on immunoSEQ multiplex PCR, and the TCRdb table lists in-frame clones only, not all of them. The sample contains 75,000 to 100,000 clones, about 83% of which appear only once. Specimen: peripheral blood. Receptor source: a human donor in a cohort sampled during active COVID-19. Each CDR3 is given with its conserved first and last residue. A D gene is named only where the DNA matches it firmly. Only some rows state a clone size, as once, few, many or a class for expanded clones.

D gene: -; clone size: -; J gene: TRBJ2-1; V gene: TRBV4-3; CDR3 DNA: TGCGCCAGCAGCCAAGCACAGGGCCCCTACAATGAGCAGTTCTTC; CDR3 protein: CASSQAQGPYNEQFF
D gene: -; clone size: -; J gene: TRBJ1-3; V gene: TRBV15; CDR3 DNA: TGTGCCACCAGCAGAGGACGGGCAGGGAGGTACACCATATATTTT; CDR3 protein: CATSRGRAGRYTIYF
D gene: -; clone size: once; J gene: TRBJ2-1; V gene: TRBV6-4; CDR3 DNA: TGTGCCAGCAGTGAATCACTAGCCGACAATGAGCAGTTCTTC; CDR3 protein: CASSESLADNEQFF
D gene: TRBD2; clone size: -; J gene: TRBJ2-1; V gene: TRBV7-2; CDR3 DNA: TGTGCCAGCAGGTCAGCGGGGAGCTCCTACAATGAGCAGTTCTTC; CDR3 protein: CASRSAGSSYNEQFF
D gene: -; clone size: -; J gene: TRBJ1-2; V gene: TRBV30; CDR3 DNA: TGTGCCTGGGCTCGAGATGGCTACACCTTC; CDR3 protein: CAWARDGYTF
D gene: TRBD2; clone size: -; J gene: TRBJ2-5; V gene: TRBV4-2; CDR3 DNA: TGTGCCAGCAGCCAGAAAGGGACTAGCGGGGGGGGCGTGGAGACCCAGTACTTC; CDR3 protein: CASSQKGTSGGGVETQYF
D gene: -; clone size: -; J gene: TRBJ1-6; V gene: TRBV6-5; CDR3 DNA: TGTGCCAGCAGCCAGGGGCAGAATTCACCCCTCCACTTT; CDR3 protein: CASSQGQNSPLHF
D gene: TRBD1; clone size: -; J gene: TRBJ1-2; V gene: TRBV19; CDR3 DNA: TGTGCCAGTAGCTCTGAAATCAGGGGGTTTAACGGCTACACCTTC; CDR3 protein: CASSSEIRGFNGYTF
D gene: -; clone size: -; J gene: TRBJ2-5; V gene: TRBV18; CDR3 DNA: TGTGCCAGCTCACCAGGTCTACTCGGGGAAGGTTACGAGACCCAGTACTTC; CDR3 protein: CASSPGLLGEGYETQYF
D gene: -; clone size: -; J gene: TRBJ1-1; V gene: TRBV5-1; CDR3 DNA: TGCGCCAGCAGCTTGCAGGACACTGAAGCTTTCTTT; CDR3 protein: CASSLQDTEAFF
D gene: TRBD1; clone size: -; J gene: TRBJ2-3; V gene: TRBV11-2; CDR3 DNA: TGTGCCAGCAGCATATCCGGGACAGGGTACACAGATACGCAGTATTTT; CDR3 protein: CASSISGTGYTDTQYF
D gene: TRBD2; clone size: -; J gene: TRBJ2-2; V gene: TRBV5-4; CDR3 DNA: TGTGCCAGCAGCCAGCCGGGACTAGCGGGGGGGGAGCTGTTTTTT; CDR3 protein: CASSQPGLAGGELFF
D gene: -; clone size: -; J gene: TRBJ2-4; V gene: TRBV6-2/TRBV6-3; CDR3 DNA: TGTGCCAGCTGCCGGGACTCCGGATTAAACATTCAGTACTTC; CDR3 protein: CASCRDSGLNIQYF
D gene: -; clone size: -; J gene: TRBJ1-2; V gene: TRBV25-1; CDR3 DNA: TGTGCCAGCAGCAGCCAGGGCGCCTATGGCTACACCTTC; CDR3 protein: CASSSQGAYGYTF
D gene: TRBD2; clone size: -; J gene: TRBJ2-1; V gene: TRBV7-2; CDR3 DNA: TGTGCCAGCAGCTTAGCGCCTAGCGGATACAATGAGCAGTTCTTC; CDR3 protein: CASSLAPSGYNEQFF
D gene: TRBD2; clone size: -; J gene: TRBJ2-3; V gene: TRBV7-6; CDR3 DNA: TGTGCCAGCAGCTTAGGGGTGGTAGCGGGAGACGGCGATACGCAGTATTTT; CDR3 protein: CASSLGVVAGDGDTQYF
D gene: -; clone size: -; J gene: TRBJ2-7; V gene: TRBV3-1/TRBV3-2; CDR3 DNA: TGTGCCAGCAGCCAAGGGACACCCCCCTACGAGCAGTACTTC; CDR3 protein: CASSQGTPPYEQYF
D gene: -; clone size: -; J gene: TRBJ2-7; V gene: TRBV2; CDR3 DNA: TGTGCCAGCAGTGGGCTTTCCTACGAGCAGTACTTC; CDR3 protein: CASSGLSYEQYF
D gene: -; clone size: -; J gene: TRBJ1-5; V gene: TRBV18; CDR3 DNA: TGTGCCAGCTCACGCTCAGGGGAGGGTCAGCCCCAGCATTTT; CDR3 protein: CASSRSGEGQPQHF
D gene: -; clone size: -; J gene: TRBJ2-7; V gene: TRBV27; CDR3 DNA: -; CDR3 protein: CASSTSGSGRYEQYF
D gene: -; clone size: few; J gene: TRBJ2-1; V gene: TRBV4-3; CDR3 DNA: TGCGCCAGCAGCCAAGTTACGGGACTCCACAATGAGCAGTTCTTC; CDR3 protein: CASSQVTGLHNEQFF
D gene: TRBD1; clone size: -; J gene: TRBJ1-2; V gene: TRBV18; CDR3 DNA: TGTGCCAGCTCCACGACAGGGGGCAACTATGGCTACACCTTC; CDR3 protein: CASSTTGGNYGYTF
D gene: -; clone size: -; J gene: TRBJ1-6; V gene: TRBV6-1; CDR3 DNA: TGTGCCAGCAGTGACTACAGGAGCTCCTATAATTCACCCCTCCACTTT; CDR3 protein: CASSDYRSSYNSPLHF
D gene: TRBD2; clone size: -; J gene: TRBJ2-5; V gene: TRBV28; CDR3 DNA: TGTGCCAGCAGTTCTAGCGGCCAAGAGACCCAGTACTTC; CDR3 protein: CASSSSGQETQYF
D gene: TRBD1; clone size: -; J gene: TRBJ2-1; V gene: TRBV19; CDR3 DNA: TGTGCCAGTAGTATAGGGACAGGGGTATATGAGCAGTTCTTC; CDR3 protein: CASSIGTGVYEQFF